The clone carrying this T cell receptor (beta chain) occurred many times. The antigen is undetermined. The data originate from a study of T cells in Graves' hyperthyroidism and ophthalmopathy. Findings of the study overall: The model anticipated ophthalmopathy a median 6.5 months pre-onset.

TCR beta CDR3 regions were amplified from RNA. The study used the HTBI primer set for a first-round RT-PCR of the TCR CDR3. MiXCR was run by TCRdb on the multiplex PCR reads, yielding one entry per CDR3 protein. Among some 600,000 distinct CDR3 sequences listed, around 13% were seen once. The CDR3 spans 11 residues. Looked up from germline, CDR1 is LGHDT and CDR2 is YNNKEL (reference sequence). Trimming stripped 0 bases from V and 10 bases from J, with 6 bases between. The rearrangement links TRBV3-1 to TRBJ1-1; D gene ambiguous. Material: blood. The sequence came from a woman in her 30s with Graves' hyperthyroidism that later progressed to Graves' ophthalmopathy. The CDR3 coding sequence is TGTGCCAGCAGCCAAGAAGGATCAGCTTTCTTT. Residues: CASSQEGSAFF.